The 8 T cell receptor beta chains below all came from one sample that was sequenced in a study of blood T cell repertoires in COVID-19 (dated by TCRdb to the early 2020s). Receptors were amplified or captured by the immunoSEQ multiplex PCR assay. The table comes from immuneACCESS by way of TCRdb, which keeps in-frame sequences with V and J called. Part of the clones is missing from these tables; in studies checked, under half for an unresolved V gene and the rest for unknown reasons. Present in this sample are about 190,000 clones, 88% of which were seen just once. The ten largest account for under 5% of the sample. The sequenced material came from peripheral blood. The receptors were sampled from a human donor in a cohort sampled during active COVID-19.

The sample holds a few counts of this clone. The CDR3 nucleotides are TGTGCCAGCACCTCAGGACAGGGGAGGAGGGAAGCTTTCTTT. Its translation: CASTSGQGRREAFF. The chain employs TRBV5-6 and TRBJ1-1; 9 bases align to TRBD1. The CDR3 length is 14 residues. Germline V CDR1 and CDR2: SGHDT, YYEEEE. Germline trimming cut 6 bases from V and 8 bases from J; bases unmatched to any gene: 11.

The V gene is TRBV2, the J gene TRBJ2-5; 7 positions match TRBD2. The germline CDR1 and CDR2 sequences are SNHLY and FYNNEI. With 8 bases clipped from V and 4 bases from J, the junction kept 10 bases outside the gene matches. CDR3 length equals 14 residues. The CDR3 DNA follows: TGTGCCAGCGGGAGGGACGGGAGAGGAGAGACCCAGTACTTC. Amino acid sequence: CASGRDGRGETQYF.

This chain connects TRBV9 to TRBJ2-1; 9 bases line up with TRBD2. The CDR3 length is 14 residues. CDR1 SGDLS and CDR2 YYNGEE come from the germline V gene. J gave up 8 bases and V 2 bases, and 5 bases lay outside the gene matches. The CDR3 here is CASSVSGSTDEQFF. The CDR3 bases are TGTGCCAGCAGCGTTAGCGGGAGTACCGATGAGCAGTTCTTC. Drawing the rest from reference TRBV9 and TRBJ2-1, the complete variable domain is DSGVTQTPKHLITATGQRVTLRCSPRSGDLSVYWYQQSLDQGLQFLIQYYNGEERAKGNILERFSAQQFPDLHSELNLSSLELGDSALYFCASSVSGSTDEQFFGPGTRLTVL.

The chain couples TRBV28 to TRBJ2-6; 8 bases line up with TRBD1. The V segment lost 5 bases and the J segment 2 bases; nucleotides outside the gene matches: 2. Germline V CDR1 and CDR2: MDHEN, SYDVKM. This CDR3 is built from 15 residues. CDR3 bases: TGTGCCAGCAGTCCACAGGGGGCTGGGGCCAACGTCCTGACTTTC. This gives the protein CASSPQGAGANVLTF.

The chain couples TRBV3-1 (or the pseudogene TRBV3-2) to TRBJ2-3; 9 positions agree with TRBD1. Germline values: CDR1 LGHDT, CDR2 YNNKEL (reference sequence). This CDR3 has 20 residues. The trim removed 0 bases at V and 3 bases at J, leaving 16 bases unmatched. The CDR3 loop is CASSQEHTFAPGQGTDTQYF. In nucleotides, the CDR3 is TGTGCCAGCAGCCAAGAACACACTTTCGCCCCGGGACAGGGAACAGATACGCAGTATTTT.

The chain couples TRBV3-1 (or the pseudogene TRBV3-2) to TRBJ2-1; D is undetermined. V lost 1 base and J lost 8, with 6 bases in between. The CDR3 is 12 residues long. The germline V gene encodes CDR1 LGHDT and CDR2 YNNKEL (reference sequence). CDR3 DNA: TGTGCCAGCAGCCAAGTTAGTTATGAGCAGTTCTTC. Translation: CASSQVSYEQFF.

The gene calls are TRBV3-1 (or the pseudogene TRBV3-2) and TRBJ2-3; the match to TRBD2 covers 8 bases. The CDR3 runs 16 residues. J gave up 0 bases and V 3 bases, and 5 bases lay outside the gene matches. CDR1 LGHDT and CDR2 YNNKEL come from the germline V gene (reference sequence). CDR3 region: CASSHSGTRSTDTQYF. The CDR3 DNA follows: TGTGCCAGCAGCCACTCCGGGACTAGGAGCACAGATACGCAGTATTTT.

This chain connects TRBV4-1 to TRBJ1-1; 7 bases map to TRBD1. V shed 2 bases, J shed 2 bases, and the junction held 17 bases outside the gene matches. The CDR3 runs 19 residues. The germline V gene encodes CDR1 MGHRA and CDR2 YSYEKL. The CDR3 sequence: CASSQPRGDPTLGNTEAFF. CDR3 DNA: TGCGCCAGCAGCCAACCCAGGGGGGACCCCACGTTGGGAAACACTGAAGCTTTCTTT.